A single sample gave rise to the 20 T cell receptor beta chains below, sequenced in a study of T cell clonality in common variable immunodeficiency. This table comes from immunoSEQ multiplex PCR, and its TCRdb copy is limited to in-frame clones, with some not included. In total the sample includes approximately 56,000 clones, none of them seen once. Sequences were obtained from peripheral blood mononuclear cells. All receptors come from a person between 18 and 75 years old in good health.

This clone has more than one count but fewer than ten. The CDR3 end is not reached by the read, which stops 3 residues before it; the germline J gene fills it in. This sequence joins TRBV30 and TRBJ1-2, with 11 bases identical to TRBD1. This CDR3 comprises 17 residues. Germline CDR1 and CDR2: GTSNPN and SVGIG (reference sequence). Partial CDR3 DNA: TGTGCCTGGACCTCCGGACAGGGGGCGGTTAGCTCCTACGAC. The encoded protein is CAWTSGQGAVSSYD. The CDR3 reads in full as CAWTSGQGAVSSYDYTF. The full variable domain, with the rest looked up from reference TRBV30 and TRBJ1-2, is SQTIHQWPATLVQPVGSPLSLECTVEGTSNPNLYWYRQAAGRGLQLLFYSVGIGQISSEVPQNLSASRPQDRQFILSSKKLLLSDSGFYLCAWTSGQGAVSSYDYTFGSGTRLTVV.

Only a few counts were recorded for this clone. From the germline J gene comes the end of the CDR3, since the read stops 3 residues before it. The chain joins TRBV2 to TRBJ2-2; 10 positions match TRBD2. There are 15 residues in the CDR3. Germline V gene lookup returns CDR1 SNHLY and CDR2 FYNNEI. The ends lost 6 bases at V and 6 bases at J; junction bases unmatched: 7. The CDR3 spells CASRGAGGPAGELFF. The CDR3 bases that were read are TGTGCCAGCAGGGGAGCGGGGGGGCCAGCCGGGGAG.

This clone was seen ten or more times. The part of the CDR3 DNA that was read is TGTGCCAGTAGTCCGGGACAGGGAGCCTACGAG. It yields the protein CASSPGQGAYE. The entire CDR3 sequence reads CASSPGQGAYEQYF. The chain combines TRBV19 with TRBJ2-7, with TRBD1 identical over 9 bases. The CDR3 extends 3 residues past the end of the read, so its final part is completed from the germline J gene. Per germline, CDR1 LNHDA and CDR2 SQIVND (reference sequence). The J segment lost 2 bases and the V segment lost 5 bases, leaving 4 bases of the junction unmatched. This CDR3 is built from 14 residues.

Worth noting for this clone: From the germline J gene comes the end of the CDR3, since the read stops 3 residues before it. The chain carries TRBV18 and TRBJ1-4; 7 bases map to TRBD1. V was pared by 1 base and J by 4 bases, with 3 bases of the junction left unmatched. The CDR3 length is 15 residues. Germline CDR1 KGHSH, CDR2 LQKENI. The CDR3 region is CASSPQGQLNEKLFF. CDR3 bases read: TGTGCCAGCTCACCACAGGGACAGCTTAATGAAAAA.

This clone was detected many times. The read stops 3 residues short of the end of the CDR3; the missing end is completed from the germline J gene. The chain is built from TRBV30 and TRBJ1-4; TRBD1 aligns across 10 bases. With V trimmed by 6 bases and J by 3 bases, 4 bases remained unmatched. Germline V gene lookup returns CDR1 GTSNPN and CDR2 SVGIG (reference sequence). CDR3 length equals 14 residues. The CDR3 spells CACPGQGSNEKLFF. The DNA read from the CDR3 is TGTGCCTGTCCGGGACAGGGGTCTAATGAAAAA.

Turning to this clone: The CDR3 end falls 3 residues outside the read, so it is completed with the germline J gene. The chain uses TRBV19 and TRBJ1-6; 7 bases line up with TRBD1. CDR1 is LNHDA and CDR2 is SQIVND in the germline V gene (reference sequence). CDR3 size: 13 residues. V was pared by 8 bases and J by 7 bases, with 5 bases of the junction left unmatched. CDR3: CASSPTGNSPLHF. The DNA read from the CDR3 is TGTGCCAGTTCCCCGACAGGGAATTCACCC.

This clone was recorded at least ten times. An end of the junction does not agree with germline; a read error may underlie this. The read falls 3 residues short of the CDR3 end, and the missing part is taken from the germline J gene. V and J are TRBV4-1 and TRBJ2-3; D is unresolved. The germline V gene encodes CDR1 MGHRA and CDR2 YSYEKL. The CDR3 is 15 amino acids. The CDR3 is CTSTLLNRGADTQYF. CDR3 DNA (partial): TGCACCAGCACCCTCCTCAACCGCGGTGCAGATACG.

This clone was detected ten times or more. Coverage ceases 3 residues before the CDR3 finishes, and the germline J gene fills in the end. The genes are TRBV7-9 and TRBJ2-7, with 7 bases identical to TRBD1. This CDR3 has 14 residues. The V gene's germline CDR1 is SEHNR and CDR2 FQNEAQ (reference sequence). V was pared by 6 bases and J by 3 bases, with 8 bases of the junction left unmatched. CDR3 region: CASRTTWDSYEQYF. The covered CDR3 bases are TGTGCCAGCAGAACTACCTGGGACAGCTACGAG.

The table lists this clone with many counts. The read terminates 3 residues ahead of where the CDR3 ends, so the germline J gene completes it. The chain employs TRBV14 and TRBJ2-1; 11 bases align to TRBD1. Germline-derived CDR1 and CDR2 are SGHDN and FVKESK. Germline trimming cut 4 bases from V and 3 bases from J; bases unmatched to any gene: 2. This CDR3 contains 15 residues. CDR3 bases read: TGTGCCAGCAGCCCAGGGACAGGGGGCTACAATGAG. Its protein product is CASSPGTGGYNE. The CDR3 in full is CASSPGTGGYNEQFF.

This clone showed up just a few times. Coverage ceases 3 residues before the CDR3 finishes, and the germline J gene fills in the end. This sequence joins TRBV7-9 and TRBJ2-3, with 8 nucleotides matching TRBD2. After removal of 5 bases from V and 6 bases from J, the junction contained 4 bases not matched to a gene. Germline assignment: CDR1 SEHNR and CDR2 FQNEAQ (reference sequence). CDR3 length: 13 residues. CDR3 DNA (partial): TGTGCCAGCAGCCCCGCGGGGGGTGATACG. It specifies CASSPAGGDT. The complete CDR3 sequence is CASSPAGGDTQYF. Using reference TRBV7-9 and TRBJ2-3 for the parts outside the CDR3, the full variable domain is DTGVSQNPRHKITKRGQNVTFRCDPISEHNRLYWYRQTLGQGPEFLTYFQNEAQLEKSRLLSDRFSAERPKGSFSTLEIQRTEQGDSAMYLCASSPAGGDTQYFGPGTRLTVL.

This clone was counted at least ten times. The read falls 3 residues short of the CDR3 end, and the missing part is taken from the germline J gene. The chain combines TRBV7-9 with TRBJ1-1, with a possible D match to TRBD1 (5 bases). From germline, CDR1 is SEHNR and CDR2 FQNEAQ (reference sequence). The CDR3 is 13 residues long. The CDR3 bases that were read are TGTGCCAGCAGCTTATCTGGACAACATAAA. It encodes CASSLSGQHK. The whole CDR3 protein is CASSLSGQHKAFF.

In its sample, this clone was seen many times. The CDR3 end is not reached by the read, which stops 3 residues before it; the germline J gene fills it in. The chain uses TRBV20-1 and TRBJ2-1; D possibly corresponds to TRBD2 (6 bases). Germline V gene sequence: CDR1 DFQATT, CDR2 SNEGSKA (reference sequence). The V gene lost 6 bases and the J gene lost 5 bases, with 14 bases spanning the gap. This CDR3 contains 13 residues. Partial CDR3 DNA: TGCAGTGCCCTTAGCGGAGGGAACAATGAG. This encodes CSALSGGNNE. The whole CDR3 sequence is CSALSGGNNEQFF.

Comment on this clone: The read terminates 3 residues ahead of where the CDR3 ends, so the germline J gene completes it. V and J are TRBV6-1 and TRBJ1-6; 11 positions agree with TRBD1. This CDR3 has 16 residues. Germline CDR1 and CDR2: MNHNS and SASEGT. V lost 4 bases to trimming and J lost 9 bases; unmatched junction nucleotides: 8. This CDR3 is CASSALSGQGGSPLHF. CDR3 bases read: TGTGCCAGCAGTGCTCTATCGGGACAGGGGGGTTCACCC.

This clone has a count of ten or more. Germline and junction disagree at one end, which may indicate a read error. Partial CDR3 DNA: TGTGTCAGCAGCCTTAGCGGGAGGATAAGCTACAATGAG. This gives the protein CVSSLSGRISYNE. The full CDR3 reads CVSSLSGRISYNEQFF. The chain joins TRBV7-3 to TRBJ2-1; 10 bases are shared with TRBD2. The read gets to within 3 residues of the CDR3 end, and the germline J gene fills in the rest. This CDR3 has 16 residues. CDR1 and CDR2 from the germline V gene are SGHTA and FQGTGA. Complete variable domain (other parts from reference TRBV7-3 and TRBJ2-1): GAGVSQTPSNKVTEKGKYVELRCDPISGHTALYWYRQSLGQGPEFLIYFQGTGAADDSGLPNDRFFAVRPEGSVSTLKIQRTERGDSAVYLCVSSLSGRISYNEQFFGPGTRLTVL.

Ten or more counts support this clone. With the read ending 3 residues before the CDR3 end, the germline J gene is used to fill in that end. The rearrangement uses TRBV2 and TRBJ2-4; 8 nucleotides line up with TRBD1. The CDR3 contains 12 residues. Germline V CDR1 and CDR2: SNHLY, FYNNEI. Trimming at V came to 7 bases and at J to 6 bases, leaving 2 bases not matched to a gene. CDR3 sequence: CASTGQGNIQYF. The DNA read from the CDR3 is TGTGCCAGCACTGGACAGGGAAACATT. Using reference TRBV2 and TRBJ2-4 for the parts outside the CDR3, the full variable domain is EPEVTQTPSHQVTQMGQEVILRCVPISNHLYFYWYRQILGQKVEFLVSFYNNEISEKSEIFDDQFSVERPDGSNFTLKIRSTKLEDSAMYFCASTGQGNIQYFGAGTRLSVL.

This clone came up a few times. From the germline J gene comes the end of the CDR3, since the read stops 3 residues before it. The chain is built from TRBV19 and TRBJ2-4, with 7 bases matching TRBD1. Looked up from germline, CDR1 is LNHDA and CDR2 is SQIVND (reference sequence). This CDR3 has 18 amino acids. V lost 1 base, J lost 0 bases, and 9 bases stayed unmatched. CDR3 loop: CASSIVFRQGIAKNIQYF. The CDR3 DNA, read in part, is TGTGCCAGTAGTATAGTTTTTCGACAGGGTATAGCCAAAAACATT. Drawing the rest from reference TRBV19 and TRBJ2-4, the complete variable domain is DGGITQSPKYLFRKEGQNVTLSCEQNLNHDAMYWYRQDPGQGLRLIYYSQIVNDFQKGDIAEGYSVSREKKESFPLTVTSAQKNPTAFYLCASSIVFRQGIAKNIQYFGAGTRLSVL.

This clone was recorded at least ten times. The read ends 3 residues shy of where the CDR3 ends; the end is completed using the germline J gene. The V call is TRBV18, the J call TRBJ1-4; 9 bases match TRBD1. In germline, CDR1 is KGHSH, CDR2 LQKENI. The CDR3 totals 14 residues. V gave up 5 bases and J gave up 6 bases; unmatched junction bases: 4. The covered CDR3 bases are TGTGCCAGCTCATCGGGACAGGGTGATGAAAAA. It is translated as CASSSGQGDEK. The full-length CDR3 reads as CASSSGQGDEKLFF. Based on the CDR3 plus reference TRBV18 and TRBJ1-4, the full variable domain is NAGVMQNPRHLVRRRGQEARLRCSPMKGHSHVYWYRQLPEEGLKFMVYLQKENIIDESGMPKERFSAEFPKEGPSILRIQQVVRGDSAAYFCASSSGQGDEKLFFGSGTQLSVL.

The table lists this clone with many counts. The read comes to an end 3 residues before the CDR3 does, leaving the germline J gene to fill in the end. The chain couples TRBV7-9 to TRBJ2-5, with 7 nucleotides matching TRBD1. The germline V gene has CDR1 SEHNR and CDR2 FQNEAQ (reference sequence). This CDR3 region has 13 residues. After removal of 5 bases from V and 5 bases from J, the junction contained 5 bases not matched to a gene. Partial CDR3 DNA: TGTGCCAGCAGCCCCACAGGGGTTGAGACC. Protein: CASSPTGVET. The CDR3 in full is CASSPTGVETQYF. The full variable domain, completed using reference TRBV7-9 and TRBJ2-5, is DTGVSQNPRHKITKRGQNVTFRCDPISEHNRLYWYRQTLGQGPEFLTYFQNEAQLEKSRLLSDRFSAERPKGSFSTLEIQRTEQGDSAMYLCASSPTGVETQYFGPGTRLLVL.

In its sample, this clone was seen many times. The read falls 3 residues short of the CDR3 end, and the missing part is taken from the germline J gene. The chain uses TRBV30 and TRBJ2-5; the D gene is possibly TRBD2 (5 bases). V was cut by 2 bases and J by 2 bases, with 12 bases left in between. This CDR3 comprises 14 residues. Germline V gene data show CDR1 as GTSNPN and CDR2 as SVGIG (reference sequence). CDR3 DNA, as far as it was read: TGTGCCTGGAGTCGAGGGAGCGGACAAGAGACC. It translates to CAWSRGSGQET. The whole CDR3 protein reads CAWSRGSGQETQYF.

This clone was found many times. The read halts 3 residues ahead of the CDR3 end, with the missing end drawn from the germline J gene. V gene TRBV30 combines with J gene TRBJ2-7; 7 nucleotides align to TRBD1. The CDR3 is made up of 13 amino acids. The V gene's germline CDR1 is GTSNPN and CDR2 SVGIG (reference sequence). Losses at the gene ends were 1 base for V and 5 bases for J; bases not matched to a gene: 5. CDR3 bases read: TGTGCCTGGAGTGCAACAGGGGTGGACGAG. Translated: CAWSATGVDE. The whole CDR3 sequence is CAWSATGVDEQYF.